These T cell receptor beta chains were read from a single sample in a study of early T cells in non-severe SARS-CoV-2 infection. TCRdb fed the 5' RACE reads into MiXCR, producing one record per CDR3 protein. In the table there are around 67,000 distinct CDR3 sequences, under 15% of which are singletons. Source material: whole blood. Receptors were obtained from an adult who was a healthcare worker with PCR-confirmed SARS-CoV-2 infection or an uninfected control (not recorded which). CDR3s leave out the opening cysteine and the closing phenylalanine or tryptophan. The size entry gives how often the clone was seen (once, few, many) or a class if it is expanded.

J: TRBJ2-1
V: TRBV5-1
size: many
CDR3: ASGRRYNEQF

J: TRBJ1-6
V: TRBV18
size: many
CDR3: ASSLGGQYNSPLH

J: TRBJ1-1
V: TRBV20-1
size: few
CDR3: SARTVTEAF

J: TRBJ2-2
V: TRBV19
size: many
CDR3: ASKVGGFDGELF

J: TRBJ1-1
V: TRBV27
size: many
CDR3: ASSITTRRTEAF

J: TRBJ1-5
V: TRBV16
size: many
CDR3: ASSQNSRASNQPQH

J: TRBJ1-5
V: TRBV4-3
size: many
CDR3: ASSQASNSNQPQH

J: TRBJ2-1
V: TRBV12-5
size: many
CDR3: ASGFGLAGVPPSYNEQF

J: TRBJ2-3
V: TRBV5-1
size: many
CDR3: ASSPDLVGVDTQY

J: TRBJ2-2
V: TRBV6-6
size: many
CDR3: ASSYAGQGPGELF

J: TRBJ2-1
V: TRBV3-1
size: many
CDR3: ASSPSGDSYNEQF

J: TRBJ2-5
V: TRBV29-1
size: many
CDR3: SVTIETQY

J: TRBJ1-1
V: TRBV29-1
size: many
CDR3: SVEAPLATEAF

J: TRBJ1-4
V: TRBV7-2
size: many
CDR3: ASSLRGDRGNEKLF

J: TRBJ2-6
V: TRBV29-1
size: many
CDR3: SVVVAGANVLT

J: TRBJ1-1
V: TRBV28
size: many
CDR3: ASQNQVNTEAF

J: TRBJ2-1
V: TRBV5-8
size: many
CDR3: ASSLVGTSINEQF